This entry lists 28 T cell receptor beta chains sequenced from one sample in a study of cytomegalovirus exposure and HLA in healthy donors. Vbeta (60) and Jbeta (13) primers were used in the PCR. The table came from immunoSEQ multiplex PCR; TCRdb's copy has only in-frame clones and leaves some out. Here the sample spans 90,000 to 100,000 clones, approximately 79% being singletons. The sample taken for sequencing was PBMCs. These receptors all stem from a woman in her sixties or seventies in good health and CMV-seropositive.

This clone appeared a single time. The V call is TRBV19, the J call TRBJ1-5; no clear D gene. The germline V gene has CDR1 LNHDA and CDR2 SQIVND (reference sequence). V was clipped by 2 bases and J by 6 bases, with 11 bases between them. This CDR3 is built from 14 residues. The CDR3 nucleotides read TGTGCCAGTAGTATACTGGGCCCAGGTCAGCCCCAGCATTTT. Protein product: CASSILGPGQPQHF.

V and J are TRBV7-3 and TRBJ2-2; tentative D call: TRBD1 (5 bases). The V gene lost 5 bases and the J gene lost 6 bases, with 13 bases spanning the gap. Germline-derived CDR1 and CDR2 are SGHTA and FQGTGA. The CDR3 has 14 amino acids. The CDR3 sequence is CASSPQIGAGELFF. The CDR3 DNA reads TGTGCCAGCAGCCCCCAAATAGGGGCCGGGGAGCTGTTTTTT.

The chain combines TRBV2 with TRBJ1-5; 7 bases match TRBD1. Per the germline V gene, CDR1 is SNHLY and CDR2 is FYNNEI. CDR3 length: 15 amino acids. The trim removed 4 bases at V and 4 bases at J, leaving 7 bases unmatched. The DNA for the CDR3 is TGTGCCAGCAGTGGACAGGGCATTTCAAATCAGCCCCAGCATTTT. This sequence encodes CASSGQGISNQPQHF. Using reference TRBV2 and TRBJ1-5 for the parts outside the CDR3, the full variable domain is EPEVTQTPSHQVTQMGQEVILRCVPISNHLYFYWYRQILGQKVEFLVSFYNNEISEKSEIFDDQFSVERPDGSNFTLKIRSTKLEDSAMYFCASSGQGISNQPQHFGDGTRLSIL.

This chain uses TRBV30 with TRBJ1-2; the match to TRBD1 covers 8 bases. Trimming removed 0 bases from V and 4 bases from J; junction bases left unmatched: 7. The CDR3 contains 15 residues. CDR1 is GTSNPN, CDR2 SVGIG, per germline (reference sequence). CDR3 DNA sequence: TGTGCCTGGAGTGTACAACAGGGGGTAGGCTATGGCTACACCTTC. This sequence encodes CAWSVQQGVGYGYTF.

The chain carries TRBV7-6 and TRBJ2-1; D is possibly TRBD2 (5 bases). Germline CDR1 reads SGHVS; CDR2 reads FNYEAQ. The CDR3 sequence is 16 residues long. V lost 5 bases and J 3 bases, leaving 17 bases between the germline ends. The CDR3 reads CASSRILGGFYNEQFF. DNA of the CDR3: TGTGCCAGCAGCCGGATTCTAGGAGGCTTCTACAATGAGCAGTTCTTC.

This chain links TRBV2 with TRBJ1-2; TRBD1 might be the D (5 bases). V was trimmed by 0 bases and J by 6 bases, leaving 14 bases between them. The CDR3 sequence is 15 residues long. Germline loops: CDR1 SNHLY, CDR2 FYNNEI. The CDR3: CASSEARGEEDGYTF. The CDR3 DNA follows: TGTGCCAGCAGTGAAGCGCGGGGGGAGGAGGATGGCTACACCTTC.

The CDR3, as DNA: TGCGCCAGCAGTGAGGGGCGGGAGGTCTACAATGAGCAGTTCTTC. Translating gives CASSEGREVYNEQFF. This rearrangement joins TRBV10-1 to TRBJ2-1; 8 bases align to TRBD2. This CDR3 has 15 residues. In germline, CDR1 is WNHNN, CDR2 SYGVQD (reference sequence). Trimming cost V 2 bases and J 3 bases; bases outside gene matches: 3.

The chain uses TRBV30 and TRBJ2-1, with TRBD2 as a possible D gene (6 bases). The CDR3 length is 11 residues. V was pared by 2 bases and J by 15 bases, with 14 bases between. CDR1 and CDR2 (germline): GTSNPN, SVGIG (reference sequence). The CDR3 coding sequence is TGTGCCTGGAGTCCCCCGGGACTCACGTTCTTC. Amino acid sequence: CAWSPPGLTFF. Drawing the rest from reference TRBV30 and TRBJ2-1, the complete variable domain is SQTIHQWPATLVQPVGSPLSLECTVEGTSNPNLYWYRQAAGRGLQLLFYSVGIGQISSEVPQNLSASRPQDRQFILSSKKLLLSDSGFYLCAWSPPGLTFFGPGTRLTVL.

The chain links TRBV4-2 to TRBJ2-1, with D possibly matching TRBD2 (6 bases). Germline V gene data show CDR1 as LGHNA and CDR2 as YNFKEQ. The V and J ends lost 3 bases and 8 bases respectively, with 14 bases between them. The CDR3 length is 14 residues. The CDR3 here is CASSQGTGVDEQFF. The CDR3 nucleotides are TGTGCCAGCAGCCAGGGTACGGGAGTGGATGAGCAGTTCTTC.

This chain joins TRBV29-1 and TRBJ2-5, with 9 bases fitting TRBD2. The CDR3 has 15 amino acids. Germline values: CDR1 SQVTM, CDR2 ANQGSEA. After removal of 2 bases from V and 0 bases from J, the junction contained 4 bases not matched to a gene. Written as DNA, the CDR3 is TGCAGCGTTGAATTTGCTAGCGGGAACCAAGAGACCCAGTACTTC. As protein: CSVEFASGNQETQYF.

This sequence joins TRBV5-5 and TRBJ1-1; maybe TRBD1 (5 bases). Germline lookup yields CDR1 SGHKS and CDR2 YYEKEE (reference sequence). V was cut by 4 bases and J by 1 base, with 11 bases left in between. This CDR3 region has 14 residues. The CDR3 nucleotides are TGTGCCAGCAGCCCACGGACACGGAACACTGAAGCTTTCTTT. Translation gives CASSPRTRNTEAFF.

This rearrangement joins TRBV19 to TRBJ1-1; D is ambiguous. This CDR3 comprises 14 residues. CDR1 is LNHDA and CDR2 is SQIVND in the germline V gene (reference sequence). V was cut by 9 bases and J by 4 bases, with 18 bases left in between. The CDR3 loop is CASRVGRMTTEAFF. Written as DNA, the CDR3 is TGTGCCAGCCGGGTTGGTCGAATGACCACTGAAGCTTTCTTT.

The rearrangement uses TRBV27 and TRBJ1-1; TRBD1 matches 8 bases. Germline V lookup: CDR1 MNHEY, CDR2 SMNVEV (reference sequence). CDR3 length: 17 amino acids. The V segment lost 6 bases and the J segment 2 bases; nucleotides outside the gene matches: 14. The CDR3 is CASRRTYQGARNTEAFF. The CDR3 DNA sequence: TGTGCCAGCAGACGGACCTACCAGGGGGCACGAAACACTGAAGCTTTCTTT.

This clone was observed a single time. The rearrangement joins TRBV9 to TRBJ2-2; 13 bases fit TRBD2. Germline lookup yields CDR1 SGDLS and CDR2 YYNGEE. V shed 3 bases, J shed 7 bases, and the junction held 9 bases outside the gene matches. The CDR3 runs 17 residues. The CDR3 DNA follows: TGTGCCAGCAGCGCTACGGGACTAGCGGGACATAACGGGGAGCTGTTTTTT. Translating it yields CASSATGLAGHNGELFF.

The chain carries TRBV19 and TRBJ1-2, with D possibly being TRBD1 (6 bases). V was trimmed by 5 bases and J by 8 bases, leaving 15 bases between them. The CDR3 is 13 amino acids. The germline V gene has CDR1 LNHDA and CDR2 SQIVND (reference sequence). The CDR3 DNA is TGTGCCAGTAGTGGGACACCGCCGAGGGGCTACACCTTC. Amino acid sequence: CASSGTPPRGYTF.

The V call is TRBV5-1, the J call TRBJ2-6, with unresolved D. The CDR3 is 18 amino acids. V lost 1 base and J 2 bases, leaving 16 bases between the germline ends. Germline CDR1 and CDR2: SGHRS and YFSETQ. Here the CDR3 reads CASSLSPWVQAGANVLTF. The CDR3 DNA follows: TGCGCCAGCAGCTTGAGTCCCTGGGTGCAGGCTGGGGCCAACGTCCTGACTTTC. The whole variable domain, filled in from reference TRBV5-1 and TRBJ2-6, reads KAGVTQTPRYLIKTRGQQVTLSCSPISGHRSVSWYQQTPGQGLQFLFEYFSETQRNKGNFPGRFSGRQFSNSRSEMNVSTLELGDSALYLCASSLSPWVQAGANVLTFGAGSRLTVL.

The chain carries TRBV2 and TRBJ2-6; D gene unclear. This CDR3 has 14 amino acids. Per germline, CDR1 SNHLY and CDR2 FYNNEI. With 10 bases removed from V and 4 bases from J, the gap between germline ends came to 14 bases. CDR3 nucleotide sequence: TGTGCCACCCCCCCTCTAACCGGGGCCAACGTCCTGACTTTC. Translating gives CATPPLTGANVLTF. Supplemented by reference TRBV2 and TRBJ2-6, the full variable domain reads EPEVTQTPSHQVTQMGQEVILRCVPISNHLYFYWYRQILGQKVEFLVSFYNNEISEKSEIFDDQFSVERPDGSNFTLKIRSTKLEDSAMYFCATPPLTGANVLTFGAGSRLTVL.

The rearrangement joins TRBV7-3 to TRBJ2-1; 9 bases fit TRBD2. J gave up 8 bases and V 3 bases, and 5 bases lay outside the gene matches. This CDR3 is built from 14 residues. Germline V gives CDR1 SGHTA, CDR2 FQGTGA. DNA for the CDR3: TGTGCCAGCAGCTTTTCTAGCGGGATCGATGAGCAGTTCTTC. It encodes CASSFSSGIDEQFF.

This sequence joins TRBV6-1 and TRBJ1-1; possible D gene TRBD1, 5 bases. The CDR3 covers 14 residues. The V gene's germline CDR1 is MNHNS and CDR2 SASEGT. Trimming cost V 10 bases and J 5 bases, with 20 bases left between them. The CDR3 sequence is CATVQGVAGTEAFF. CDR3 nucleotides: TGTGCCACAGTTCAGGGAGTAGCGGGTACTGAAGCTTTCTTT.

The J gene is TRBJ1-2, the V gene TRBV29-1; tentative D call: TRBD1 (5 bases). V dropped 4 bases and J dropped 4 bases, with 13 bases sitting between them. CDR3 length: 13 amino acids. Germline V CDR1 and CDR2: SQVTM, ANQGSEA. The CDR3 loop reads CSVVEPTVYGYTF. As DNA, the CDR3 is TGCAGCGTTGTAGAACCGACAGTCTATGGCTACACCTTC. Complete variable domain (other parts from reference TRBV29-1 and TRBJ1-2): SAVISQKPSRDICQRGTSLTIQCQVDSQVTMMFWYRQQPGQSLTLIATANQGSEATYESGFVIDKFPISRPNLTFSTLTVSNMSPEDSSIYLCSVVEPTVYGYTFGSGTRLTVV.

This clone was picked up a small number of times. CDR3 protein: CASSYSRGLAGGEQFF. CDR3 coding DNA: TGTGCCAGCAGTTACTCGAGGGGACTAGCGGGAGGTGAGCAGTTCTTC. V and J are TRBV6-5 and TRBJ2-1; 15 nucleotides agree with TRBD2. Trimming took 0 bases from V and 9 from J; bases not matched to a gene: 3. The CDR3 runs to 16 residues. Germline CDR1 MNHEY, CDR2 SVGAGI.

The V call is TRBV4-1, the J call TRBJ2-1, with TRBD2 matching 11 bases. CDR3 length: 16 amino acids. Germline V lookup: CDR1 MGHRA, CDR2 YSYEKL. Trimming at V came to 6 bases and at J to 8 bases, leaving 12 bases not matched to a gene. CDR3 DNA: TGCGCCAGCAGTTCGAGCCGACTAGCGGGATGGGATGAGCAGTTCTTC. Residues: CASSSSRLAGWDEQFF.

The chain uses TRBV6-1 and TRBJ2-1, with D possibly being TRBD2 (6 bases). CDR1 is MNHNS, CDR2 SASEGT, per germline. Trimming shortened V by 5 bases and J by 9 bases, and 14 bases separated the two germline ends. The CDR3 has 13 amino acids. DNA of the CDR3: TGTGCCAGCAGTCCGGGAGCGTCTGGTGAGCAGTTCTTC. Translation: CASSPGASGEQFF.

The rearrangement uses TRBV6-5 and TRBJ1-2, with D hard to call. The CDR3 is 13 residues long. The germline CDR1 and CDR2 sequences are MNHEY and SVGAGI. V was clipped by 2 bases and J by 2 bases, with 6 bases between them. The CDR3 reads CASSYAANYGYTF. CDR3 in DNA: TGTGCCAGCAGTTACGCGGCCAACTATGGCTACACCTTC.

The chain is built from TRBV5-1 and TRBJ1-1; no clear D gene. Germline V lookup: CDR1 SGHRS, CDR2 YFSETQ. The CDR3 has 14 amino acids. V lost 0 bases, J lost 0 bases, and 6 bases lay in between. The DNA for the CDR3 is TGCGCCAGCAGCTTGGCCTCAGTGAACACTGAAGCTTTCTTT. Translating it yields CASSLASVNTEAFF.

J is TRBJ2-7 and V is TRBV5-3, with D unresolved. TRBV5-3 carries the ORF label, with uncertain function. The CDR3 length is 14 residues. V lost 6 bases and J lost 2, with 15 bases in between. The CDR3 DNA follows: TGTGCCAGAATCCCGAGGCAGATTCCCTACGAGCAGTACTTC. The encoded protein is CARIPRQIPYEQYF.

J is TRBJ2-7 and V is TRBV28; 10 positions match TRBD1. Germline V lookup: CDR1 MDHEN, CDR2 SYDVKM. The J segment lost 4 bases and the V segment lost 4 bases, leaving 19 bases of the junction unmatched. This CDR3 region has 19 residues. The CDR3 spells CASSYEYNLPGQGRYEQYF. As DNA, the CDR3 is TGTGCCAGCAGTTACGAATATAACCTCCCGGGACAGGGGAGGTACGAGCAGTACTTC.

This sequence joins TRBV29-1 and TRBJ2-7, with 8 bases fitting TRBD1. The germline V gene has CDR1 SQVTM and CDR2 ANQGSEA. This CDR3 is built from 14 residues. V lost 2 bases, J lost 2 bases, and 5 bases stayed unmatched. CDR3 protein: CSVERSGGAYEQYF. The CDR3, as DNA: TGCAGCGTTGAAAGGTCAGGGGGCGCCTACGAGCAGTACTTC.